This TCR beta chain was sequenced during a study of T cell responses to AZD1222 COVID-19 vaccine. This CDR3 comprises 14 residues. The germline V gene encodes CDR1 MNHEY and CDR2 SVGAGI. The junction had 8 bases not matched to a gene; V was cut back by 10 bases and J by 3 bases. Sequencing was performed with immunoSEQ multiplex PCR; in TCRdb, only in-frame clones are kept and a portion is missing. The profile shows around 170,000 clones, approximately 90% of them singletons. V is TRBV6-5 and J is TRBJ2-3, with TRBD1 matching over 9 bases. The sample in question was peripheral blood, obtained on day 0 of AZD1222 vaccination. The clonotype originates from an adult in good health. The CDR3 region has the DNA TGTGCCATCGAACCGGGACAGGGTACAGATACGCAGTATTTT. Its translation is CAIEPGQGTDTQYF.